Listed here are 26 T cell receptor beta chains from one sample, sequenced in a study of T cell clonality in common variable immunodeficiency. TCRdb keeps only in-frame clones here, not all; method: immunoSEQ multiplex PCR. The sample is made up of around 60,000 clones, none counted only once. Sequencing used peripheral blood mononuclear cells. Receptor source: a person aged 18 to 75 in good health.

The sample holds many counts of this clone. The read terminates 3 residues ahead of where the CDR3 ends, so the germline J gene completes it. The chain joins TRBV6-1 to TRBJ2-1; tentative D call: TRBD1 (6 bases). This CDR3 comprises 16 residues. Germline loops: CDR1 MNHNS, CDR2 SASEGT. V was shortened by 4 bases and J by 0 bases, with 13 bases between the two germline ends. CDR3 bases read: TGTGCCAGCAGTGCGGACAGCGATCTCTCCTACAATGAG. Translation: CASSADSDLSYNE. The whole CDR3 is CASSADSDLSYNEQFF.

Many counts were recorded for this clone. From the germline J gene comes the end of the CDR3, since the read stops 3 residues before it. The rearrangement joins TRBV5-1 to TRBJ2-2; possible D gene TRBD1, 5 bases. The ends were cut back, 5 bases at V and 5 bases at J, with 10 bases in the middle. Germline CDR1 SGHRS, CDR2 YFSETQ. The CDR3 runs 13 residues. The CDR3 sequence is CASSYDRTGELFF. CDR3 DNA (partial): TGCGCCAGCAGTTATGACAGAACCGGGGAG.

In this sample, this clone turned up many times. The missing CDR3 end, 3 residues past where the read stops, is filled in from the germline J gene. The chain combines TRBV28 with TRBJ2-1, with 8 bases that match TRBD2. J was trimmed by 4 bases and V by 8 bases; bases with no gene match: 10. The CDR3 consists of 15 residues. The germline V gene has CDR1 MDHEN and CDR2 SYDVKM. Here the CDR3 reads CASAQRIAGYNEQFF. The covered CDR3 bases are TGTGCCAGCGCCCAGAGGATAGCGGGATACAATGAG.

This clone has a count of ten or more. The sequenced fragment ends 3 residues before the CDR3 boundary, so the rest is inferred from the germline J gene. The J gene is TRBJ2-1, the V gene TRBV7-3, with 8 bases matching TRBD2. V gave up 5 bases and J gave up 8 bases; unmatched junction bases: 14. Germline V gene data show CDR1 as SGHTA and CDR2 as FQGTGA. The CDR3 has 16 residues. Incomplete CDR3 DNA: TGTGCCAGCAGCACCCAACTGGCGGGGGGCCTTGATGAG. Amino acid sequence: CASSTQLAGGLDE. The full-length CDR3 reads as CASSTQLAGGLDEQFF.

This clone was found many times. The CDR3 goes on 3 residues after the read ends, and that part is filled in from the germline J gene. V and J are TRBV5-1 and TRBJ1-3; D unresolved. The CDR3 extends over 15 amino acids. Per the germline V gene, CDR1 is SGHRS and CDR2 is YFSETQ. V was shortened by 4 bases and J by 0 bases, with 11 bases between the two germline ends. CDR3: CASSRDINSGNTIYF. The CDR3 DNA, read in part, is TGCGCCAGCAGCCGAGACATTAACTCTGGAAACACC. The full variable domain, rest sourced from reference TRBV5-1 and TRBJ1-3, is KAGVTQTPRYLIKTRGQQVTLSCSPISGHRSVSWYQQTPGQGLQFLFEYFSETQRNKGNFPGRFSGRQFSNSRSEMNVSTLELGDSALYLCASSRDINSGNTIYFGEGSWLTVV.

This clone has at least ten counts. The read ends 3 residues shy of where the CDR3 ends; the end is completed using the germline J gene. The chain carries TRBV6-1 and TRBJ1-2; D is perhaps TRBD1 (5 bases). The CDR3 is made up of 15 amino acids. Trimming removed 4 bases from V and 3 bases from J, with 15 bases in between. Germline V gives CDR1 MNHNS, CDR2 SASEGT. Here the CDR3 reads CASSAAVKGYYGYTF. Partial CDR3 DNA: TGTGCCAGCAGTGCAGCCGTTAAGGGGTACTATGGC.

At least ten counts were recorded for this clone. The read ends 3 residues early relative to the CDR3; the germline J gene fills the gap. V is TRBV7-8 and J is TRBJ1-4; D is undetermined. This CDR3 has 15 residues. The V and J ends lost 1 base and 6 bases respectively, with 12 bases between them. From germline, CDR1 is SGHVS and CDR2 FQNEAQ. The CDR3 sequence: CASSLVVGRDEKLFF. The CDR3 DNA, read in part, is TGTGCCAGCAGCTTAGTAGTAGGGCGGGATGAAAAA.

Here the CDR3 reads CASRLGASTDTYTF. CDR3 bases read: TGTGCCAGCCGCCTCGGAGCTAGCACAGATACC. The V gene is TRBV18, the J gene TRBJ1-2; D gene uncertain. The read halts 3 residues ahead of the CDR3 end, with the missing end drawn from the germline J gene. The CDR3 runs 14 residues. Looked up from germline, CDR1 is KGHSH and CDR2 is LQKENI.

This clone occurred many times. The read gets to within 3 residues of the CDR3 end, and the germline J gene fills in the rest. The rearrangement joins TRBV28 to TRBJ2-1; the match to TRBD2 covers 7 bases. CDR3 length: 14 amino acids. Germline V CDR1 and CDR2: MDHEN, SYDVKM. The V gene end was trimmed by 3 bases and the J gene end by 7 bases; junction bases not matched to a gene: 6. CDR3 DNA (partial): TGTGCCAGCAGTTTCGGCGGGAGTCTTAATGAG. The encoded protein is CASSFGGSLNE. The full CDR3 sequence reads CASSFGGSLNEQFF.

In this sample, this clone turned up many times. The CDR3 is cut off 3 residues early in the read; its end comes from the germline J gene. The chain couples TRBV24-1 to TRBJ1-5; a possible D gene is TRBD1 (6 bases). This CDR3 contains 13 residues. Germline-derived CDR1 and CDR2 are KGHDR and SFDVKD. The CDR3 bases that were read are TGTGCCACCAGCGCCGGAGGGGGTGAACCC. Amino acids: CATSAGGGEP. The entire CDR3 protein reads CATSAGGGEPQHF.

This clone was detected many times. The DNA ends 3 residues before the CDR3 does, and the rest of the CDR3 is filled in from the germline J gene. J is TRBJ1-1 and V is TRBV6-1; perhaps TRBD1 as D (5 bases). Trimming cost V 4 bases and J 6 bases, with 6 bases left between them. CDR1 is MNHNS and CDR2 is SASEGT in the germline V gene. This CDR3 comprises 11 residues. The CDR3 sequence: CASSVGAEAFF. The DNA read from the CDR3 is TGTGCCAGCAGTGTAGGGGCTGAA.

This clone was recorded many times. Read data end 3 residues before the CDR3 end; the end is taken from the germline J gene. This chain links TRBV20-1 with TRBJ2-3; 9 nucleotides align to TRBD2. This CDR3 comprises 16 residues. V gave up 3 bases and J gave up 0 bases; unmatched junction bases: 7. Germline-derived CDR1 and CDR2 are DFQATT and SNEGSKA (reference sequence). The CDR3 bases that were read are TGCAGTGCTAGGGCCCTAGCGGGAACTAGCACAGATACG. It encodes CSARALAGTSTDT. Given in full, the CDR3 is CSARALAGTSTDTQYF.

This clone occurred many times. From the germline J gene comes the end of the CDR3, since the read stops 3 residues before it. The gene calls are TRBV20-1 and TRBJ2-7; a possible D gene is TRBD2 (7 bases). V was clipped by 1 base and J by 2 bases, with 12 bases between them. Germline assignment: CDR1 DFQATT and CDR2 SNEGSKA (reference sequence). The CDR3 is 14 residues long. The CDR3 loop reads CSARVEGGPYEQYF. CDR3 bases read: TGCAGTGCTAGAGTTGAGGGGGGGCCCTACGAG.

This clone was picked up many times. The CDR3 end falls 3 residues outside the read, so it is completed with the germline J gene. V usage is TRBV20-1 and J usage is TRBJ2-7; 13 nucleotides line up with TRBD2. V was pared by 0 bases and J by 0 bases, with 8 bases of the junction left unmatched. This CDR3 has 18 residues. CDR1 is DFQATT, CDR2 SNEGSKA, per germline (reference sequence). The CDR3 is CSARDKGLAGLSSYEQYF. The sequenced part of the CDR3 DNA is TGCAGTGCTAGAGATAAGGGACTAGCGGGACTGAGCTCCTACGAG.

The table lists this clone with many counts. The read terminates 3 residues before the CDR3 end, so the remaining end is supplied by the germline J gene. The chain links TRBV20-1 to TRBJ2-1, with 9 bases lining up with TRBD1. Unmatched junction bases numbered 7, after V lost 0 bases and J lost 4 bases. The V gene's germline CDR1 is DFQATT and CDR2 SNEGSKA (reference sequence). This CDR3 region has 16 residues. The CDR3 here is CSARDLEGQGYNEQFF. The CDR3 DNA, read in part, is TGCAGTGCTAGAGATCTAGAGGGACAGGGTTACAATGAG.

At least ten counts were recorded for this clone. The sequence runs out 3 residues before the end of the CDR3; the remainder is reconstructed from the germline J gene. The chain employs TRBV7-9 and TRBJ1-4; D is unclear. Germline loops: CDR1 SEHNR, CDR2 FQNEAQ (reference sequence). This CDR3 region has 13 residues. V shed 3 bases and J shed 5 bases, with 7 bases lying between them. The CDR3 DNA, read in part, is TGTGCCAGCAGCTTCTCTCGGAATGAAAAA. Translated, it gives CASSFSRNEK. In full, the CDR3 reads CASSFSRNEKLFF.

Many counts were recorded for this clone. CDR3 DNA, as far as it was read: TGTGCCAGCAGCCTTACTAGCGGGAGGGCCCGTGAG. It specifies CASSLTSGRARE. The entire CDR3 protein reads CASSLTSGRAREQFF. The V gene is TRBV7-3, the J gene TRBJ2-1; TRBD2 agrees at 13 bases. The sequence runs out 3 residues before the end of the CDR3; the remainder is reconstructed from the germline J gene. With 5 bases clipped from V and 9 bases from J, the junction kept 7 bases outside the gene matches. Germline CDR1 and CDR2: SGHTA and FQGTGA. The CDR3 totals 15 residues.

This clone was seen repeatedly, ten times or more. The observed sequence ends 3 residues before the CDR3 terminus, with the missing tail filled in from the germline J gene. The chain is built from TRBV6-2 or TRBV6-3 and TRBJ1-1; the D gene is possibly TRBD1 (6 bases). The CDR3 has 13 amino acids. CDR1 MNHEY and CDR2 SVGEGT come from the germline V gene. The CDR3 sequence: CASSYLDSREAFF. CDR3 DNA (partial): TGTGCCAGCAGTTACCTGGACAGCCGGGAA.

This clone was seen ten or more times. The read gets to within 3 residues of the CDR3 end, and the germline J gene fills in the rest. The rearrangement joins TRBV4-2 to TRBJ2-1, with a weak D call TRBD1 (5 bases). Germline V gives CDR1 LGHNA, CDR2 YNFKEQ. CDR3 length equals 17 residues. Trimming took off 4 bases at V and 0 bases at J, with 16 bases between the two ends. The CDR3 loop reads CASSPLGPPSSYNEQFF. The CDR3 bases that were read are TGTGCCAGCAGCCCATTGGGGCCCCCAAGCTCCTACAATGAG.

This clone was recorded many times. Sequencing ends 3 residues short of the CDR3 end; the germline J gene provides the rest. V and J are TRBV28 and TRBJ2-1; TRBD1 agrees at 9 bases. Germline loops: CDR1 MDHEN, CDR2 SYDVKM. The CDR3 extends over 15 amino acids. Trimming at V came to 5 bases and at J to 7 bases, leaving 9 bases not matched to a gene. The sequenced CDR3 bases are TGTGCCAGCAGTCTATTCGGACAGGGGCGGAATGAG. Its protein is CASSLFGQGRNE. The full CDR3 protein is CASSLFGQGRNEQFF.

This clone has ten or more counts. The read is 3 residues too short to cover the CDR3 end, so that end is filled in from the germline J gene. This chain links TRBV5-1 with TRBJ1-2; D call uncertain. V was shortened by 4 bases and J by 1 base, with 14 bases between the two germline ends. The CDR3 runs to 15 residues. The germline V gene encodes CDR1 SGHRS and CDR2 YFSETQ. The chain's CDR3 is CASSSQDGLNYGYTF. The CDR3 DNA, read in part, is TGCGCCAGCAGCAGCCAGGACGGACTTAACTATGGC.

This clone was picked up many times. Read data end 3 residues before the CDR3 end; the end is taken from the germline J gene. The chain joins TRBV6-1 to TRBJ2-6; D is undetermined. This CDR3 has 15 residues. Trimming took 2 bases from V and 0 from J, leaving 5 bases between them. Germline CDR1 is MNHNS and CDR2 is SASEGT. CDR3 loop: CASSEQNSGANVLTF. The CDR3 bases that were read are TGTGCCAGCAGTGAACAGAACTCTGGGGCCAACGTC.

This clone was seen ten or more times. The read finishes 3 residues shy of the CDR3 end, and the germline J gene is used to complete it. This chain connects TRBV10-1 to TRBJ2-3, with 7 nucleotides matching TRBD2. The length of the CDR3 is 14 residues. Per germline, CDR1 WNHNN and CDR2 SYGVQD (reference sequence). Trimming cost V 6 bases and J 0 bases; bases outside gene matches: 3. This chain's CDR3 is CASSLGGSTDTQYF. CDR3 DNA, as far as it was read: TGCGCCAGCAGCCTCGGGGGGAGCACAGATACG.

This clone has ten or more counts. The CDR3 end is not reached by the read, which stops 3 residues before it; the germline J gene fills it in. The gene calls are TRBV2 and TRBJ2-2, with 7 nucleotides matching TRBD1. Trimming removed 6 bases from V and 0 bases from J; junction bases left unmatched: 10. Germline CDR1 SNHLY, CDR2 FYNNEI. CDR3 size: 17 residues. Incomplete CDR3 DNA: TGTGCCAGCAGCCTCCCTTCAGACAGGGCGAACACCGGGGAG. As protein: CASSLPSDRANTGE. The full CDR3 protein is CASSLPSDRANTGELFF.

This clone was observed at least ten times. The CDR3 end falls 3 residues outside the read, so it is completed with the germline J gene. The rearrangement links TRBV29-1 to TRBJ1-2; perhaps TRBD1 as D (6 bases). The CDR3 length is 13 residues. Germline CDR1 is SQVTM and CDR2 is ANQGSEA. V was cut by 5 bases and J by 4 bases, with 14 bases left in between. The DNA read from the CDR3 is TGCAGCGTTTTTAGCGGGACATCCTATGGC. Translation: CSVFSGTSYG. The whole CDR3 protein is CSVFSGTSYGYTF. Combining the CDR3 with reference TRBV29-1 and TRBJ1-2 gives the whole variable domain SAVISQKPSRDICQRGTSLTIQCQVDSQVTMMFWYRQQPGQSLTLIATANQGSEATYESGFVIDKFPISRPNLTFSTLTVSNMSPEDSSIYLCSVFSGTSYGYTFGSGTRLTVV.

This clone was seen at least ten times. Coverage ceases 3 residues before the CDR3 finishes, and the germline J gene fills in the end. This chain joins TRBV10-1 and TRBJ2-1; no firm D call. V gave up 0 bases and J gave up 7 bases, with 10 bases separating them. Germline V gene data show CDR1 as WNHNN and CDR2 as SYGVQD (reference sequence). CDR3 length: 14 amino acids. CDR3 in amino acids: CASSESRWANEQFF. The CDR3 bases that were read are TGCGCCAGCAGTGAGTCGCGTTGGGCGAATGAG.